These 14 T cell receptor beta chains were all obtained from the same sample, sequenced in a study of blood T cell repertoires in COVID-19. The protocol was immunoSEQ multiplex PCR, while the TCRdb copy is restricted to in-frame clones and leaves out a portion. The repertoire holds about 190,000 clones, with roughly 80% as singletons. The sample was peripheral blood. The source of these receptors is a woman aged 50 to 60 with acute or convalescent COVID-19.

The CDR3 spells CAWSSGQGDTEAFF. CDR3 DNA: TGTGCCTGGAGTTCGGGACAGGGGGACACTGAAGCTTTCTTT. This rearrangement joins TRBV30 to TRBJ1-1, with 11 bases identical to TRBD1. From germline, CDR1 is GTSNPN and CDR2 SVGIG (reference sequence). The CDR3 contains 14 residues. V dropped 2 bases and J dropped 3; count of bases not matched to a gene: 2.

The chain uses TRBV3-1 (or the pseudogene TRBV3-2) and TRBJ2-5; TRBD2 agrees at 14 bases. This CDR3 is 18 amino acids long. Trimming at V came to 7 bases and at J to 1 base, leaving 11 bases not matched to a gene. The germline V gene encodes CDR1 LGHDT and CDR2 YNNKEL (reference sequence). The CDR3 DNA is TGTGCCAGCAAAGGGACTAGCGGGAGAAAGGGGATCCAAGAGACCCAGTACTTC. Its protein is CASKGTSGRKGIQETQYF.

This rearrangement joins TRBV6-5 to TRBJ2-7; TRBD1 matches 9 bases. Germline-derived CDR1 and CDR2 are MNHEY and SVGAGI. The CDR3 spans 13 residues. Losses at the gene ends were 6 bases for V and 4 bases for J; bases not matched to a gene: 4. DNA of the CDR3: TGTGCCAGCAGGGGACAGGGTCAGTACGAGCAGTACTTC. Translating gives CASRGQGQYEQYF.

Only one count was recorded for this clone. This chain uses TRBV2 with TRBJ1-2, with TRBD1 matching 11 bases. Trimming took 6 bases from V and 4 from J; bases not matched to a gene: 7. In germline, CDR1 is SNHLY, CDR2 FYNNEI. This CDR3 has 15 residues. In DNA, the CDR3 is TGTGCCAGCAGCCGGGACAGGGGGAGTGTCTATGGCTACACCTTC. This sequence encodes CASSRDRGSVYGYTF.

The chain uses TRBV9 and TRBJ1-4; 9 nucleotides match TRBD1. Trimming removed 2 bases from V and 6 bases from J; junction bases left unmatched: 8. The germline V gene encodes CDR1 SGDLS and CDR2 YYNGEE. The CDR3 is 16 amino acids. The CDR3 is CASSVGSGTGHEKLFF. Here the CDR3 DNA reads TGTGCCAGCAGCGTCGGTTCCGGGACAGGGCATGAAAAACTGTTTTTT.

The V and J genes are TRBV2 and TRBJ2-3, with D perhaps TRBD1 (6 bases). Per the germline V gene, CDR1 is SNHLY and CDR2 is FYNNEI. V lost 6 bases and J lost 1, with 14 bases in between. This CDR3 region has 15 residues. The CDR3 sequence: CASRPQGLGTDTQYF. As DNA, the CDR3 is TGTGCCAGCAGACCACAGGGTCTCGGCACAGATACGCAGTATTTT.

The chain joins TRBV6-5 to TRBJ2-3; D unclear. The CDR3 runs to 13 residues. Germline-derived CDR1 and CDR2 are MNHEY and SVGAGI. V lost 2 bases, J lost 7 bases, and 10 bases lay in between. CDR3 nucleotide sequence: TGTGCCAGCAGTTACGAGCCGAGGAATACGCAGTATTTT. Protein product: CASSYEPRNTQYF.

The rearrangement uses TRBV4-2 and TRBJ1-6; unclear D gene. The CDR3 runs 14 residues. Trimming removed 6 bases at V and 6 bases at J, with 12 bases between. Germline loops: CDR1 LGHNA, CDR2 YNFKEQ. CDR3 sequence (DNA): TGTGCCAGCAGTAACGAACAGCCTAATTCACCCCTCCACTTT. It codes for CASSNEQPNSPLHF.

In its sample, this clone was seen once. CDR3 loop: CASTSYDSGGLNTGELFF. In DNA, the CDR3 is TGTGCCAGCACATCTTATGATAGCGGGGGCCTAAACACCGGGGAGCTGTTTTTT. The chain uses TRBV28 and TRBJ2-2; 9 bases match TRBD2. Looked up from germline, CDR1 is MDHEN and CDR2 is SYDVKM. The ends lost 7 bases at V and 2 bases at J; junction bases unmatched: 14. The CDR3 spans 18 residues.

V usage is TRBV19 and J usage is TRBJ2-3; TRBD2 agrees at 9 bases. The CDR3 contains 14 residues. Germline lookup yields CDR1 LNHDA and CDR2 SQIVND (reference sequence). Unmatched junction bases numbered 0, after V lost 2 bases and J lost 3 bases. The CDR3 spells CASSILAGTDTQYF. DNA of the CDR3: TGTGCCAGTAGTATACTAGCGGGGACAGATACGCAGTATTTT.

The chain combines TRBV28 with TRBJ2-7, with D possibly matching TRBD1 (6 bases). The V end lost 5 bases, the J end lost 2 bases, and 16 bases lay between the germline ends. CDR1 is MDHEN, CDR2 SYDVKM, per germline. The CDR3 sequence is 15 residues long. CDR3 sequence reads: CASSPHQDSPYEQYF. The CDR3 DNA follows: TGTGCCAGCAGTCCCCACCAGGACAGTCCCTACGAGCAGTACTTC.

The chain joins TRBV11-2 to TRBJ1-3; D might be TRBD1 (6 bases). The CDR3 is 17 amino acids. V was cut by 4 bases and J by 0 bases, with 16 bases left in between. CDR1 and CDR2 from the germline V gene are SGHAT and FQNNGV. The CDR3 DNA is TGTGCCAGCAGCTCAACCGCGGGGGCTATCTCTGGAAACACCATATATTTT. Translation gives CASSSTAGAISGNTIYF.

This sequence joins TRBV18 and TRBJ1-2; weak D call: TRBD1 (6 bases). Trimming left V 3 bases short and J 6 bases short, with 11 bases between. Germline V gene sequence: CDR1 KGHSH, CDR2 LQKENI. The CDR3 extends over 13 amino acids. CDR3 region: CASSPVGGDGYTF. The CDR3 DNA sequence: TGTGCCAGCTCACCCGTAGGGGGGGATGGCTACACCTTC.

The V and J genes are TRBV5-1 and TRBJ1-2; TRBD1 is a possible D gene (6 bases). This CDR3 comprises 15 residues. V was clipped by 0 bases and J by 7 bases, with 16 bases between them. Germline assignment: CDR1 SGHRS and CDR2 YFSETQ. CDR3: CASSLVARGSSGYTF. As DNA, the CDR3 is TGCGCCAGCAGCTTGGTTGCCAGGGGATCTTCTGGCTACACCTTC.